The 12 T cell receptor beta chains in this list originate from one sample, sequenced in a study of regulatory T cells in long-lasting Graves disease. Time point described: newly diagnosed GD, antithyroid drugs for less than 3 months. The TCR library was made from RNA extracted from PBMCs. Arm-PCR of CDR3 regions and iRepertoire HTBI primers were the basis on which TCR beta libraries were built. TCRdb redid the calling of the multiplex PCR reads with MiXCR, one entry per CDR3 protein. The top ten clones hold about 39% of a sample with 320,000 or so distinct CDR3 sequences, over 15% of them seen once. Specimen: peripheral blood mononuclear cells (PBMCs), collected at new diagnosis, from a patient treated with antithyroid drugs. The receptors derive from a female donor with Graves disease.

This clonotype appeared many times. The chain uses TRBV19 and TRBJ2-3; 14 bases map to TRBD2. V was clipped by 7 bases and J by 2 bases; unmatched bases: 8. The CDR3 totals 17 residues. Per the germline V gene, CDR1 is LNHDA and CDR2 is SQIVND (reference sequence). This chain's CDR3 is CASTQGLAGEATDTQYF. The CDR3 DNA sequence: TGTGCCAGTACCCAGGGACTAGCGGGAGAGGCCACAGATACGCAGTATTTT. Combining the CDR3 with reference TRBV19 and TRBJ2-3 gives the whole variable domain DGGITQSPKYLFRKEGQNVTLSCEQNLNHDAMYWYRQDPGQGLRLIYYSQIVNDFQKGDIAEGYSVSREKKESFPLTVTSAQKNPTAFYLCASTQGLAGEATDTQYFGPGTRLTVL.

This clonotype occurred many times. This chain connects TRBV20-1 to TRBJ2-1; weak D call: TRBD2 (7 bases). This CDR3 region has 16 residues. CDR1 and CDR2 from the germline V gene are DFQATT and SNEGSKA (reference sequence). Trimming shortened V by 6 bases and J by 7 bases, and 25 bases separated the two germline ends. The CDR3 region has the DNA TGCAGTGCAAACCCATCTGGGAGGGAGGGGGTTAATGAGCAGTTCTTC. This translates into CSANPSGREGVNEQFF.

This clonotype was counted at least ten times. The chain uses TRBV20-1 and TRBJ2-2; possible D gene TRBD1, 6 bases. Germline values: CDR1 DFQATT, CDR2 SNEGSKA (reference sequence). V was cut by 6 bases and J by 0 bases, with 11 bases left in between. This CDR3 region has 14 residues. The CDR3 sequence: CSASRGSNTGELFF. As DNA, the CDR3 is TGCAGTGCCAGTAGGGGGTCGAACACCGGGGAGCTGTTTTTT.

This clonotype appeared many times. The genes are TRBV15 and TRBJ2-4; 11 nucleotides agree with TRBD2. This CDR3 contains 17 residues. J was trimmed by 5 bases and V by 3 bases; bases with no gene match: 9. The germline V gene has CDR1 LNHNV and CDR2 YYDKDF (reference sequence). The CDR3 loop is CATSSTSGSSAQNIQYF. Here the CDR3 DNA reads TGTGCCACCAGCAGCACTAGCGGGAGTTCCGCCCAAAACATTCAGTACTTC. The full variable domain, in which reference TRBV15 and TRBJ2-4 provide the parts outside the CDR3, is DAMVIQNPRYQVTQFGKPVTLSCSQTLNHNVMYWYQQKSSQAPKLLFHYYDKDFNNEADTPDNFQSRRPNTSFCFLDIRSPGLGDTAMYLCATSSTSGSSAQNIQYFGAGTRLSVL.

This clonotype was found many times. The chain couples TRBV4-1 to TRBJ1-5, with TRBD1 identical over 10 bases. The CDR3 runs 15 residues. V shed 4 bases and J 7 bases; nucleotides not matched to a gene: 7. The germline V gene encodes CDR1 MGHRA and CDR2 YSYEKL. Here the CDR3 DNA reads TGCGCCAGCAGCCTAGGGACAGGGGTTATACAGCCCCAGCATTTT. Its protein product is CASSLGTGVIQPQHF.

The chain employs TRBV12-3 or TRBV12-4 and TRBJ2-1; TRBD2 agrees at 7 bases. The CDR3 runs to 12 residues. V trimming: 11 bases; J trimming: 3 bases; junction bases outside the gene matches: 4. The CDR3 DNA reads TGTGCCGGAGCGGGAAGCTACAATGAGCAGTTCTTC. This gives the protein CAGAGSYNEQFF.

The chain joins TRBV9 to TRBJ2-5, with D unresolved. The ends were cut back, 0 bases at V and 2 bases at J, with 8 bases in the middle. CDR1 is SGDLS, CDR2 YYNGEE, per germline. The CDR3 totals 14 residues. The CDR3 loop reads CASSVEELQETQYF. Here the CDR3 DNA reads TGTGCCAGCAGCGTAGAAGAGCTACAAGAGACCCAGTACTTC.

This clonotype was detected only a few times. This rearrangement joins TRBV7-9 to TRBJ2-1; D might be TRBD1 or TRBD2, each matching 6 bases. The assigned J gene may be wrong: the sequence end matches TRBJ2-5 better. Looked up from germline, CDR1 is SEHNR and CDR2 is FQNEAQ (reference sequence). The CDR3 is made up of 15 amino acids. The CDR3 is CASSLVEGDRETQYF. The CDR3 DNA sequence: TGTGCCAGCAGCTTAGTGGAGGGGGATCGGGAGACCCAGTACTTC.

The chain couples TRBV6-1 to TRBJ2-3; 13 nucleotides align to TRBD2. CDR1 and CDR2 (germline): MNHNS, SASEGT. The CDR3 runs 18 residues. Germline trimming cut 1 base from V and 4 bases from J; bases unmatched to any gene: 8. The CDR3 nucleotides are TGTGCCAGCAGTGAAGGCCTAGGACTAGCGGGAGTGGCAGATACGCAGTATTTT. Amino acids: CASSEGLGLAGVADTQYF.

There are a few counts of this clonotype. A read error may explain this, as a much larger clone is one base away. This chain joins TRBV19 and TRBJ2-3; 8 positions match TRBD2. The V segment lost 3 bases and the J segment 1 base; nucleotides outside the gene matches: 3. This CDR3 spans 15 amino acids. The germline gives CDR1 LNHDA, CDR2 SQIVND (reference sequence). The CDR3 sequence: CASSIVTSGTDTQYF. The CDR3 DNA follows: TGTGCCAGTAGTATCGTGACTAGCGGCACAGATACGCAGTATTTT.

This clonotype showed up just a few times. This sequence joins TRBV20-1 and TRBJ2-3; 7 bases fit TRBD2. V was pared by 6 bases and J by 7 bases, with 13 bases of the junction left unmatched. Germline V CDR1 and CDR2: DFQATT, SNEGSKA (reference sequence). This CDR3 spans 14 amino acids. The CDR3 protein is CSAAGEGRIHTQYF. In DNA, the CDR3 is TGCAGTGCGGCCGGGGAGGGGCGGATACATACGCAGTATTTT.

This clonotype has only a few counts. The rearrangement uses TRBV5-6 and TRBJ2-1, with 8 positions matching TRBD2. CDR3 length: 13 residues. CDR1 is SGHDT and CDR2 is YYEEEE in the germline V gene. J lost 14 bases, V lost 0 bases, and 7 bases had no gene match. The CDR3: CASSLAAGGAKFF. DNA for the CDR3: TGTGCCAGCAGCTTGGCCGCGGGGGGCGCGAAGTTCTTC.